These 9 T cell receptor beta chains came from one sample sequenced in a study of CD8 T cells in ankylosing spondylitis. Whole-study results and caveats: The study identified a TCR beta motif of 7 or 8 highly homologous variants that appeared characteristic of ankylosing spondylitis blood.

Antigen specificity for these receptors is unknown. TCRdb reprocessed the 5' RACE reads with MiXCR, giving one entry per CDR3 protein. The repertoire holds 750,000 to 850,000 distinct CDR3 sequences, with around 11% as singletons. The source material was blood, either unsorted or a sorted T cell fraction (not recorded which). All receptors come from a male donor with ankylosing spondylitis.

This clonotype appeared many times. The chain uses TRBV4-1 and TRBJ2-3, with TRBD2 matching 7 bases. The CDR3 spans 15 residues. Germline lookup yields CDR1 MGHRA and CDR2 YSYEKL. J lost 6 bases, V lost 4 bases, and 10 bases had no gene match. The CDR3 DNA follows: TGCGCCAGCAGCCGTCGGGAGGCGGGAGAGGATACGCAGTATTTT. This gives the protein CASSRREAGEDTQYF.

This clonotype occurred many times. The chain recombines TRBV29-1 with TRBJ2-1; TRBD2 agrees at 9 bases. Germline loops: CDR1 SQVTM, CDR2 ANQGSEA. The V segment lost 4 bases and the J segment 9 bases; nucleotides outside the gene matches: 7. This CDR3 spans 13 amino acids. The CDR3 DNA reads TGCAGCGTTGTGTCTAGCGGGAACGTTGAGCAGTTCTTC. Its protein is CSVVSSGNVEQFF.

This chain joins TRBV5-1 and TRBJ2-7, with 8 positions matching TRBD1. The germline V gene encodes CDR1 SGHRS and CDR2 YFSETQ. The CDR3 consists of 12 residues. Unmatched junction bases numbered 4, after V lost 5 bases and J lost 6 bases. The CDR3 bases are TGCGCCAGCAGGGACAGGGATGGCGAGCAGTACTTC. Its translation: CASRDRDGEQYF.

This clonotype appeared many times. This chain connects TRBV10-3 to TRBJ1-2; D is uncertain. The CDR3 consists of 13 residues. Per the germline V gene, CDR1 is ENHRY and CDR2 is SYGVKD. V gave up 11 bases and J gave up 6 bases, with 19 bases separating them. The CDR3 loop reads CASTSPERDGYTF. CDR3 DNA: TGTGCCTCGACTTCCCCGGAGAGGGATGGCTACACCTTC.

The rearrangement uses TRBV7-2 and TRBJ1-1; D remains ambiguous. Germline loops: CDR1 SGHTA, CDR2 FQGNSA. Trimming stripped 6 bases from V and 2 bases from J, with 13 bases between. The CDR3 has 14 amino acids. CDR3 sequence (DNA): TGTGCCAGCAGGAAACAAGCGTTAAACACTGAAGCTTTCTTT. It yields the protein CASRKQALNTEAFF. The full variable domain, with the rest looked up from reference TRBV7-2 and TRBJ1-1, is GAGVSQSPSNKVTEKGKDVELRCDPISGHTALYWYRQSLGQGLEFLIYFQGNSAPDKSGLPSDRFSAERTGGSVSTLTIQRTQQEDSAVYLCASRKQALNTEAFFGQGTRLTVV.

V and J are TRBV11-2 and TRBJ2-2; D is uncertain. CDR3 size: 19 residues. Trimming left V 1 base short and J 5 bases short, with 23 bases between. The germline gives CDR1 SGHAT, CDR2 FQNNGV. The CDR3 loop reads CASSLVSPPVAMGTGELFF. The CDR3 coding sequence is TGTGCCAGCAGCTTAGTATCCCCCCCCGTGGCAATGGGGACCGGGGAGCTGTTTTTT.

The chain recombines TRBV20-1 with TRBJ2-4; D is perhaps TRBD1 (6 bases). Germline assignment: CDR1 DFQATT and CDR2 SNEGSKA (reference sequence). CDR3 size: 12 residues. V was shortened by 3 bases and J by 9 bases, with 12 bases between the two germline ends. CDR3 DNA sequence: TGCAGTGCTAGTACAGGGACCGGCATTCAGTACTTC. It specifies CSASTGTGIQYF.

This clonotype was detected only a few times. The chain has TRBV7-2 and TRBJ2-3; no clear D. This CDR3 has 12 residues. The ends were cut back, 0 bases at V and 7 bases at J, with 5 bases in the middle. Germline assignment: CDR1 SGHTA and CDR2 FQGNSA. As DNA, the CDR3 is TGTGCCAGCAGCTTAGCGGTAAATACGCAGTATTTT. Its translation is CASSLAVNTQYF.

The gene calls are TRBV10-3 and TRBJ1-2; D is ambiguous. V lost 0 bases, J lost 6 bases, and 5 bases lay in between. CDR3 length: 12 residues. Germline V gives CDR1 ENHRY, CDR2 SYGVKD. The CDR3 DNA reads as TGTGCCATCAGTGAGTCTAAGAATGGCTACACCTTC. Translating gives CAISESKNGYTF.